This entry describes one T cell receptor beta chain. The target antigen is unknown. These data originate in a study of blood T cells in healthy people across ages. Study results and caveats: With age, beta diversity per million T cells declined roughly linearly, significantly by about 40.

It was with a sample-barcoded 5' primer and a J-beta primer mix that a second PCR of about 6 to 12 cycles was run. TCRdb reprocessed the 5' RACE reads with MiXCR, giving one entry per CDR3 protein. This table holds fewer than 1 million distinct CDR3 sequences, under 45% found once. V gave up 3 bases and J gave up 7 bases, with 12 bases separating them. The CDR3 loop spans 14 amino acids. Looked up from germline, CDR1 is SEHNR and CDR2 is FQNEAQ (reference sequence). V and J are TRBV7-9 and TRBJ2-2; a possible D gene is TRBD2 (5 bases). The source is a man between 60 and 75 years old in good health. Sequencing used blood. The CDR3 DNA follows: TGTGCCAGCAGCTTGCCAGCGGATCACGGGGAGCTGTTTTTT. Its translation is CASSLPADHGELFF.